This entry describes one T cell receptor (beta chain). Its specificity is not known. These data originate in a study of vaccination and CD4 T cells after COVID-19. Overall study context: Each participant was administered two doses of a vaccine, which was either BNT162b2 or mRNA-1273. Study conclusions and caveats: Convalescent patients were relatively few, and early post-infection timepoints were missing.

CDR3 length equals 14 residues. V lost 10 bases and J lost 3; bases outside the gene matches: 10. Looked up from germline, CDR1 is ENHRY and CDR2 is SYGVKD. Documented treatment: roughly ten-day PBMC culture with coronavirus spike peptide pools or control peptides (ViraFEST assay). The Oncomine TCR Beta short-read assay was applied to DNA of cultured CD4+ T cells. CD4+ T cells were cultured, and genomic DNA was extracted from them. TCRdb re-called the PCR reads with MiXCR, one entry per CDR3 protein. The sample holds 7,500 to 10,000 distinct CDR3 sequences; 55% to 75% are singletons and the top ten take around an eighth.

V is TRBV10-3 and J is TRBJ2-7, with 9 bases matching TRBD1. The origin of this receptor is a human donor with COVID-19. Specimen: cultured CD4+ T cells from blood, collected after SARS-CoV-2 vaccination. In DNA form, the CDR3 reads TGTGCCAGCACTACGGGACAGGGACGCTACGAGCAGTACTTC. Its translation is CASTTGQGRYEQYF.